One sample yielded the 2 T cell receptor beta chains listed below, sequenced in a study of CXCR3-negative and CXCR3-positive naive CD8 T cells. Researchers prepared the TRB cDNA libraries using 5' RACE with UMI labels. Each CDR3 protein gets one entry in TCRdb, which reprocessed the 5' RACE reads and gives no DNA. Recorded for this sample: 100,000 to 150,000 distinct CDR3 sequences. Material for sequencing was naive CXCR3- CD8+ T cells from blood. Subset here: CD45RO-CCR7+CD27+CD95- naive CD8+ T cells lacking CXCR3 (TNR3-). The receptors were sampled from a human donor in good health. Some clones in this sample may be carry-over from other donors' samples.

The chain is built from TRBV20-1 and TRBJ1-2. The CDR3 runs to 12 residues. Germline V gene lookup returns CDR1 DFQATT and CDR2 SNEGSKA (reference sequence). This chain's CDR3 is CSARDDNYGYTF.

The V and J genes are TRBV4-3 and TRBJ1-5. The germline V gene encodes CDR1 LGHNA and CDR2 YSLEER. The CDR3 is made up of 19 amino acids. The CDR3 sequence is CASSQGYETATLSNQPQHF.